This TCR beta chain comes out of a study of blood T cell repertoires in COVID-19. CDR1 and CDR2 from the germline V gene are MDHEN and SYDVKM. V gave up 6 bases and J gave up 0 bases; unmatched junction bases: 5. The CDR3 consists of 15 residues. As originally analysed: The assay estimated nucleated cells by amplifying reference gene primers. Measured with immunoSEQ multiplex PCR; TCRdb has only the in-frame clones, and not every one. V and J calls and clone size follow that table, whereas D and trimming were derived from the DNA. This sample has 150,000 to 160,000 clones; 75% to 95% occur once, and the top ten carry 0.55%.

The chain has TRBV28 and TRBJ1-2; 9 bases are shared with TRBD1. Input material: peripheral blood. The sequence derives from a man aged 45-60 years with acute or convalescent COVID-19. The CDR3 is CASRGGDRANYGYTF. The CDR3 region has the DNA TGTGCCAGCAGAGGGGGGGACAGGGCTAACTATGGCTACACCTTC.